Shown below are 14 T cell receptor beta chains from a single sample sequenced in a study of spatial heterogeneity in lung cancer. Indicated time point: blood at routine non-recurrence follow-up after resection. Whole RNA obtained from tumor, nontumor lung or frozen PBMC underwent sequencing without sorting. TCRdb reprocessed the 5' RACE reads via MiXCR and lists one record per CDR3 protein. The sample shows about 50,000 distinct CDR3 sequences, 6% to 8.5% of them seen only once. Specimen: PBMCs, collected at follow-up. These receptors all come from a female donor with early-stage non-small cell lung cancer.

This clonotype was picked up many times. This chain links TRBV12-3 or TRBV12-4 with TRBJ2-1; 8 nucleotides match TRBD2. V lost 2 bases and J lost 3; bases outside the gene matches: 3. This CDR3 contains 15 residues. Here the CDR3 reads CASSLSAGGYNEQFF. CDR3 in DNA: TGTGCCAGCAGTTTAAGTGCGGGGGGCTACAATGAGCAGTTCTTC.

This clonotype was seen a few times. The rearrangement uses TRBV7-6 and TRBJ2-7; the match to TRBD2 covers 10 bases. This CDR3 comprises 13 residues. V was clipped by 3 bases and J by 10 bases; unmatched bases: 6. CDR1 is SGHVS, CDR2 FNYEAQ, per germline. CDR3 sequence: CASSFTSGVSQYF. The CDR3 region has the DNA TGTGCCAGCAGCTTTACTAGCGGGGTATCCCAGTACTTC.

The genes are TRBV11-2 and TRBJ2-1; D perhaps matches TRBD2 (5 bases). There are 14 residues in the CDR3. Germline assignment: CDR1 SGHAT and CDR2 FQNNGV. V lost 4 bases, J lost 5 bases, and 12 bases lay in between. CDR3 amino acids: CASSSPGIDNEQFF. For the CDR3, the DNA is TGTGCCAGCAGCTCCCCCGGGATTGACAATGAGCAGTTCTTC.

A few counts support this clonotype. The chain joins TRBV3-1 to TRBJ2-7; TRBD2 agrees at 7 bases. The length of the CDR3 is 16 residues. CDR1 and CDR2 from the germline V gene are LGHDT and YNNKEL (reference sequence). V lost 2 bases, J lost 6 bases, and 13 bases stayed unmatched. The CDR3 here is CASSQRGGGPAGEQYF. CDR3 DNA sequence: TGTGCCAGCAGCCAACGCGGGGGAGGACCGGCGGGCGAGCAGTACTTC.

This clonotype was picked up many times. DNA of the CDR3: TGTGCCAGCAGGATTTCGTGGACTAGCGAGGCAGATACGCAGTATTTT. It translates to CASRISWTSEADTQYF. The chain links TRBV6-6 to TRBJ2-3; 9 bases are a match to TRBD2. V was clipped by 6 bases and J by 4 bases; unmatched bases: 11. CDR3 size: 16 residues. Germline V gene sequence: CDR1 MNHNY, CDR2 SVGAGI (reference sequence).

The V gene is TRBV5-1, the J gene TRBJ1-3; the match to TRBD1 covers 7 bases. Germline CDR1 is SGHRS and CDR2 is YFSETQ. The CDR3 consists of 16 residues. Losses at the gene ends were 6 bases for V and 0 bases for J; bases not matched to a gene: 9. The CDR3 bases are TGCGCCAGCACCAGTGGACAGGCTATCTCTGGAAACACCATATATTTT. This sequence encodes CASTSGQAISGNTIYF. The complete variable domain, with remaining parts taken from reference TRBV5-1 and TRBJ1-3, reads KAGVTQTPRYLIKTRGQQVTLSCSPISGHRSVSWYQQTPGQGLQFLFEYFSETQRNKGNFPGRFSGRQFSNSRSEMNVSTLELGDSALYLCASTSGQAISGNTIYFGEGSWLTVV.

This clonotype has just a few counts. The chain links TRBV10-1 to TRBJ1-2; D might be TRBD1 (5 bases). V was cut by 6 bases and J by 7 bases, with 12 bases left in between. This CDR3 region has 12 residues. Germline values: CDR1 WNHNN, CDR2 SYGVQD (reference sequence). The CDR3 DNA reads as TGCGCCAGCAGCGCTCCAGGGCTTGGCTACACCTTC. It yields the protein CASSAPGLGYTF.

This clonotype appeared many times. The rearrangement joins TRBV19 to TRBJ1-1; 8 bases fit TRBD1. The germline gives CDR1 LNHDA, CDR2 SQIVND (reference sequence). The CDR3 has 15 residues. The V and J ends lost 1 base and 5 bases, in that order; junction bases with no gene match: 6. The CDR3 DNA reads TGTGCCAGTAGTATAGCTGCAGGGGGCGCGACTGAAGCTTTCTTT. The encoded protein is CASSIAAGGATEAFF. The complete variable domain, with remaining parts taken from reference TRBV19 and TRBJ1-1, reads DGGITQSPKYLFRKEGQNVTLSCEQNLNHDAMYWYRQDPGQGLRLIYYSQIVNDFQKGDIAEGYSVSREKKESFPLTVTSAQKNPTAFYLCASSIAAGGATEAFFGQGTRLTVV.

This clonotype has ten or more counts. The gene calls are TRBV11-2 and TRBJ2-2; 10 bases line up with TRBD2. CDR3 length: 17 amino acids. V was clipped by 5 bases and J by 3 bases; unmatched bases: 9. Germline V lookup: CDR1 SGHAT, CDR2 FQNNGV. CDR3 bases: TGTGCCAGCAGCACTAAAGCGGGGGGGCTCCACACCGGGGAGCTGTTTTTT. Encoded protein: CASSTKAGGLHTGELFF. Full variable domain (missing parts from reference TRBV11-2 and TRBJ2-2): EAGVAQSPRYKIIEKRQSVAFWCNPISGHATLYWYQQILGQGPKLLIQFQNNGVVDDSQLPKDRFSAERLKGVDSTLKIQPAKLEDSAVYLCASSTKAGGLHTGELFFGEGSRLTVL.

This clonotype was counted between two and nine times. The CDR3 is CSVPYKKETQYF. For the CDR3, the DNA is TGCAGTGTTCCTTATAAGAAAGAGACCCAGTACTTC. V is TRBV20-1 and J is TRBJ2-5, with D hard to call. Germline loops: CDR1 DFQATT, CDR2 SNEGSKA (reference sequence). Trimming left V 7 bases short and J 3 bases short, with 12 bases between. The CDR3 totals 12 residues.

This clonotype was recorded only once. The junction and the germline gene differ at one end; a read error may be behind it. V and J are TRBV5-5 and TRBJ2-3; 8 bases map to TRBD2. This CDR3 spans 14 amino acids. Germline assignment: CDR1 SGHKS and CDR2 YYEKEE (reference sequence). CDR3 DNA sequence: TGTGCCAGCAGCGATGCTAGCGGGCCAGATACGCGGTATTTT. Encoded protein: CASSDASGPDTRYF.

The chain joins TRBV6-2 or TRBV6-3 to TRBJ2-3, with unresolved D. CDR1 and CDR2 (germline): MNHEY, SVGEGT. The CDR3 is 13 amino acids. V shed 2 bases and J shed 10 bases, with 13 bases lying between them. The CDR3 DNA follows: TGTGCCAGCAGTTACCCCGGTCAAACGGCGCAGTATTTT. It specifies CASSYPGQTAQYF.

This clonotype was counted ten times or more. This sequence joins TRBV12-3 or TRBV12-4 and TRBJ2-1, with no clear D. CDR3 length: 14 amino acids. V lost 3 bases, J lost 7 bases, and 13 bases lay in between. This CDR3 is CASSFPPSTNEQFF. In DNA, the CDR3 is TGTGCCAGCAGTTTTCCGCCTAGTACGAATGAGCAGTTCTTC.

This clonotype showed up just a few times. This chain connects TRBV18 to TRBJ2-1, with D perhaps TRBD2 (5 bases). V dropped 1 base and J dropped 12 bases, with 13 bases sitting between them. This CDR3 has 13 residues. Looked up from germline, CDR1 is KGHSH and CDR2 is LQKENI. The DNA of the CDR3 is TGTGCCAGCTCACCACAGGCCGGGGATGGGCAGTTCTTC. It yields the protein CASSPQAGDGQFF.